Below are 15 T cell receptor beta chains sequenced from a single sample in a study of T cell responses to AZD1222 COVID-19 vaccine (dated by TCRdb to the early 2020s). The library was produced with the immunoSEQ multiplex PCR assay. What TCRdb holds here is the immuneACCESS table cut down to in-frame rearrangements. Part of the clones is not present; checked against another copy, under half of the missing clones reflect an unresolved V gene, and the others are unexplained. The sample table shows 140,000 to 150,000 clones, and around 88% are seen once. Roughly 15% of the sample is held by the ten biggest clonotypes. Sample time point, as interpreted from the label and publication: baseline before first vaccination. Sequenced material: peripheral blood, taken on day 0 of AZD1222 vaccination. The receptors come from an adult in good health.

The V call is TRBV7-2, the J call TRBJ2-1; maybe TRBD2 (5 bases). V lost 2 bases and J lost 10, with 9 bases in between. The CDR3 length is 12 residues. CDR1 is SGHTA and CDR2 is FQGNSA in the germline V gene. The CDR3 reads CASSLSTGEQFF. DNA for the CDR3: TGTGCCAGCAGCTTATCCACGGGGGAGCAGTTCTTC.

The chain has TRBV5-6 and TRBJ1-5; 10 bases agree with TRBD1. The CDR3 runs to 16 residues. After removal of 3 bases from V and 6 bases from J, the junction contained 9 bases not matched to a gene. The germline CDR1 and CDR2 sequences are SGHDT and YYEEEE. The CDR3 sequence is CASSSYAGQGTQPQHF. DNA for the CDR3: TGTGCCAGCAGCTCCTACGCGGGACAGGGGACTCAGCCCCAGCATTTT.

Turning to this clone: At one end the junction does not follow the germline gene, possibly because of a read error. CDR3 in amino acids: CATSAFLDQNTEAFF. The CDR3, as DNA: TGTGCCACCAGCGCATTCCTCGATCAGAACACTGAAGCTTTCTTT. The rearrangement links TRBV5-5 to TRBJ1-1, with no clear D. This CDR3 region has 15 residues. Per the germline V gene, CDR1 is SGHKS and CDR2 is YYEKEE (reference sequence).

The chain is built from TRBV6-5 and TRBJ1-2; D is perhaps TRBD1 (5 bases). V was trimmed by 7 bases and J by 6 bases, leaving 15 bases between them. Germline V CDR1 and CDR2: MNHEY, SVGAGI. The CDR3 is 13 amino acids. The CDR3 spells CASKKGGTHGYTF. The CDR3 region has the DNA TGTGCCAGCAAGAAAGGAGGGACGCATGGCTACACCTTC.

The chain combines TRBV7-2 with TRBJ1-2, with 9 nucleotides matching TRBD1. Trimming at V came to 1 base and at J to 4 bases, leaving 7 bases not matched to a gene. There are 16 residues in the CDR3. Germline V gene sequence: CDR1 SGHTA, CDR2 FQGNSA. Here the CDR3 DNA reads TGTGCCAGCAGCTTAGGGGGACAGGGAGGAAGCTATGGCTACACCTTC. Translating gives CASSLGGQGGSYGYTF.

This clone came up a few times. The chain couples TRBV5-1 to TRBJ2-7, with D perhaps TRBD1 (5 bases). The CDR3 sequence is 12 residues long. V lost 2 bases and J lost 3, with 6 bases in between. Germline V gives CDR1 SGHRS, CDR2 YFSETQ. The CDR3 DNA follows: TGCGCCAGCAGCTTTAGGGGCTACGAGCAGTACTTC. This translates into CASSFRGYEQYF.

The genes are TRBV5-1 and TRBJ1-3; 11 bases are shared with TRBD1. Trimming took 4 bases from V and 9 from J; bases not matched to a gene: 3. CDR1 and CDR2 (germline): SGHRS, YFSETQ. The CDR3 contains 13 residues. CDR3 residues: CASSPGTGGTIYF. DNA for the CDR3: TGCGCCAGCAGCCCGGGGACAGGGGGCACCATATATTTT. The variable domain in full, with the rest retrieved from reference TRBV5-1 and TRBJ1-3, is KAGVTQTPRYLIKTRGQQVTLSCSPISGHRSVSWYQQTPGQGLQFLFEYFSETQRNKGNFPGRFSGRQFSNSRSEMNVSTLELGDSALYLCASSPGTGGTIYFGEGSWLTVV.

This sequence joins TRBV7-3 and TRBJ1-1; D perhaps matches TRBD1 (5 bases). Germline V gene data show CDR1 as SGHTA and CDR2 as FQGTGA. CDR3 size: 13 residues. The V end was cut by 3 bases, the J end by 4 bases, with 9 bases between. CDR3 DNA: TGTGCCAGCAGCTTCACAAGGGGCACTGAAGCTTTCTTT. It specifies CASSFTRGTEAFF.

This clone showed up just once. The V gene is TRBV3-1 (or the pseudogene TRBV3-2), the J gene TRBJ1-6, with D maybe TRBD1 (6 bases). Trimming removed 4 bases at V and 7 bases at J, with 8 bases between. CDR3 length equals 13 residues. From germline, CDR1 is LGHDT and CDR2 YNNKEL (reference sequence). The CDR3 reads CASSPRGNSPLHF. The CDR3 DNA sequence: TGTGCCAGCAGCCCCAGGGGAAATTCACCCCTCCACTTT.

The chain combines TRBV9 with TRBJ1-3, with D unclear. Germline lookup yields CDR1 SGDLS and CDR2 YYNGEE. V was shortened by 1 base and J by 7 bases, with 12 bases between the two germline ends. CDR3 length: 14 residues. The CDR3 nucleotides read TGTGCCAGCAGCGTAAGTGGGCAGACGAACACCATATATTTT. This codes for CASSVSGQTNTIYF.

This clone has a handful of counts. The CDR3 sequence: CASSLGQGGTEAFF. Written as DNA, the CDR3 is TGTGCCAGTAGTTTGGGACAGGGTGGAACTGAAGCTTTCTTT. V usage is TRBV19 and J usage is TRBJ1-1; 9 nucleotides line up with TRBD1. V lost 5 bases to trimming and J lost 5 bases; unmatched junction nucleotides: 6. CDR3 length: 14 residues. Germline values: CDR1 LNHDA, CDR2 SQIVND (reference sequence).

This chain uses TRBV24-1 with TRBJ1-5; 10 nucleotides line up with TRBD1. In germline, CDR1 is KGHDR, CDR2 SFDVKD. V gave up 4 bases and J gave up 5 bases; unmatched junction bases: 4. The CDR3 runs to 15 residues. The CDR3 coding sequence is TGTGCCACCAGTGACACCGGGACAGGGGATCAGCCCCAGCATTTT. This codes for CATSDTGTGDQPQHF.

The rearrangement links TRBV24-1 to TRBJ2-1, with TRBD2 matching over 9 bases. This CDR3 comprises 16 residues. CDR1 and CDR2 from the germline V gene are KGHDR and SFDVKD. V trimming: 3 bases; J trimming: 6 bases; junction bases outside the gene matches: 8. In DNA form, the CDR3 reads TGTGCCACCAGTGATACTCGACTAGCGGTCATCAATGAGCAGTTCTTC. It translates to CATSDTRLAVINEQFF.

V and J are TRBV5-1 and TRBJ2-2; D is uncertain. In germline, CDR1 is SGHRS, CDR2 YFSETQ. The CDR3 spans 14 residues. Between the trimmed V and J ends, which lost 8 bases and 1 base, there was a span of 12 bases. The CDR3 here is CASKTLQNTGELFF. CDR3 nucleotide sequence: TGCGCCAGTAAGACCTTACAGAACACCGGGGAGCTGTTTTTT.

This clone has just a few counts. In nucleotides, the CDR3 is TGTGCCAGCAGTTCCACAGGGATCCTGAACACTGAAGCTTTCTTT. It is translated as CASSSTGILNTEAFF. The rearrangement links TRBV6-5 to TRBJ1-1, with TRBD1 as a possible D gene (6 bases). The CDR3 covers 15 residues. Germline V CDR1 and CDR2: MNHEY, SVGAGI. V lost 4 bases, J lost 0 bases, and 12 bases lay in between.